This TCR beta chain was observed in a study of technical replicates of blood from a few donors. Sequenced by immunoSEQ multiplex PCR; TCRdb stores in-frame clones only, minus some. This sample carries 70,000 to 85,000 clones, just under 97% of them seen once, and the ten largest clones take 0.2% to 0.25%. Germline CDR1 LNHDA, CDR2 SQIVND (reference sequence). The CDR3 length is 15 residues. V lost 0 bases and J 1 base, leaving 8 bases between the germline ends. The sequence was obtained from a human donor in good health. Sample: T cells isolated from PBMCs. The rearrangement links TRBV19 to TRBJ2-3; D might be TRBD2 (5 bases). This CDR3 is CASSIDGRGTDTQYF. The CDR3 coding sequence is TGTGCCAGTAGTATAGATGGGCGGGGCACAGATACGCAGTATTTT.